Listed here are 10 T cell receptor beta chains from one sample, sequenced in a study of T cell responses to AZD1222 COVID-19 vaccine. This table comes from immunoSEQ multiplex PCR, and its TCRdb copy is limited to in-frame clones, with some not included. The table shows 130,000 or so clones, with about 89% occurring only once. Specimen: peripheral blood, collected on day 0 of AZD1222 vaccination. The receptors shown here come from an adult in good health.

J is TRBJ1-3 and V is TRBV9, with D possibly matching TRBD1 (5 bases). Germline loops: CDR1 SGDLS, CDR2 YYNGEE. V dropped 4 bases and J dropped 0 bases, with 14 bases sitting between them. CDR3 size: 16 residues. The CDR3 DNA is TGTGCCAGCAGCTTGACCGGGGCCTCCTCTGGAAACACCATATATTTT. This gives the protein CASSLTGASSGNTIYF. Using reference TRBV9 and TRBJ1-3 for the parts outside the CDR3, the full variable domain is DSGVTQTPKHLITATGQRVTLRCSPRSGDLSVYWYQQSLDQGLQFLIQYYNGEERAKGNILERFSAQQFPDLHSELNLSSLELGDSALYFCASSLTGASSGNTIYFGEGSWLTVV.

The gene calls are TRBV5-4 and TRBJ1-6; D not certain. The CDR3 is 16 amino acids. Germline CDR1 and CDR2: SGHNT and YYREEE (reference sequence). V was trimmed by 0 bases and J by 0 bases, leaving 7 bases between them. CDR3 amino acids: CASSLESGSYNSPLHF. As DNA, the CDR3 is TGTGCCAGCAGCTTGGAGTCTGGCTCCTATAATTCACCCCTCCACTTT.

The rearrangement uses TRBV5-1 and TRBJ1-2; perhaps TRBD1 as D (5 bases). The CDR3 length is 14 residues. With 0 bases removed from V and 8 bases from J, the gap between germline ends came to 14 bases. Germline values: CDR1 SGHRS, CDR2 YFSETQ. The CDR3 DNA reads TGCGCCAGCAGCTTGGCCGGGCGGTGGGGCGGCTACACCTTC. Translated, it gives CASSLAGRWGGYTF. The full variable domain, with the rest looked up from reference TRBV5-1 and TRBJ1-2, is KAGVTQTPRYLIKTRGQQVTLSCSPISGHRSVSWYQQTPGQGLQFLFEYFSETQRNKGNFPGRFSGRQFSNSRSEMNVSTLELGDSALYLCASSLAGRWGGYTFGSGTRLTVV.

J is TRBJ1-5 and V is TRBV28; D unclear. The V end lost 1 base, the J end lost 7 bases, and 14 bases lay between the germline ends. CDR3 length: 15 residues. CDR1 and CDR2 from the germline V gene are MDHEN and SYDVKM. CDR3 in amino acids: CASSLFGRVWQPQHF. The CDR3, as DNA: TGTGCCAGCAGTTTATTTGGTAGGGTTTGGCAGCCCCAGCATTTT.

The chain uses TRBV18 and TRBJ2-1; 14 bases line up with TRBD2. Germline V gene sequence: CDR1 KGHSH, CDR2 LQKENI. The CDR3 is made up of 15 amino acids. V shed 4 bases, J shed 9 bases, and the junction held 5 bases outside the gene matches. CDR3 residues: CASSQGLAGAGEQFF. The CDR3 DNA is TGTGCCAGCTCACAGGGACTAGCGGGAGCTGGTGAGCAGTTCTTC.

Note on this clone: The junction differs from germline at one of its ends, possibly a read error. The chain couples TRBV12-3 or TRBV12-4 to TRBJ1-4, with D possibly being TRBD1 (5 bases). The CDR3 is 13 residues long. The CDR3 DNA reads TGTGCCAGCCGTTTCGACAGAAATGAAAAACTGTTTTTT. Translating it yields CASRFDRNEKLFF.

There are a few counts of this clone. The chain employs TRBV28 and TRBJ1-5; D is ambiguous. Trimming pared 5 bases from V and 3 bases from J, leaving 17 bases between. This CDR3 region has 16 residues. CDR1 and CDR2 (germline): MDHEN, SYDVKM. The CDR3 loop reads CASSPWGLSHNQPQHF. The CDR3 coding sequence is TGTGCCAGCAGTCCATGGGGTCTAAGCCACAATCAGCCCCAGCATTTT.

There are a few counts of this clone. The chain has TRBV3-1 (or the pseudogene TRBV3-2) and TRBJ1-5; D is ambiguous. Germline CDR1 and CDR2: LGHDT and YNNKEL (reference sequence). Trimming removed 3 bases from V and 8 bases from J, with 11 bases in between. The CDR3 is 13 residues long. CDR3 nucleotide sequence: TGTGCCAGCAGCCACCGTCCGTCTGAGCCCCAGCATTTT. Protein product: CASSHRPSEPQHF.

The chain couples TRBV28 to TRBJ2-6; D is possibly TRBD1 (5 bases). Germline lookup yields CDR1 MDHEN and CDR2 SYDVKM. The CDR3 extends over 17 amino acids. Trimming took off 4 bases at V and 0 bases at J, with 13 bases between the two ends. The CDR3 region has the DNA TGTGCCAGCAGTTCGCCCAGGGATCCCTCTGGGGCCAACGTCCTGACTTTC. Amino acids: CASSSPRDPSGANVLTF.

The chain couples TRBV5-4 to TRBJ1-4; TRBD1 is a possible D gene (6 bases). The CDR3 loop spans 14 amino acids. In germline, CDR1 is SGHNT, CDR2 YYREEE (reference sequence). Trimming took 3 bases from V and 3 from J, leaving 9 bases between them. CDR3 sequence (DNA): TGTGCCAGCAGCTCACAGGGTTCTAATGAAAAACTGTTTTTT. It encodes CASSSQGSNEKLFF.